This T cell receptor (beta chain) is from a study of blood T cell repertoires in COVID-19. Study at large: The origin of the acute and convalescent COVID-19 samples was the United States, Italy and Spain. From T cells, B-cell-depleted T cells, or PBMCs came the material, which was cDNA or gDNA.

Source study methods: Estimated nucleated cell counts came from reference gene primer amplification. Method: immunoSEQ multiplex PCR; TCRdb's copy keeps in-frame clones and lacks some. V and J calls plus clone size are reproduced from that table; the DNA served to infer D and trimming. The table lists about 98,000 clones, roughly 80% of them singletons. The CDR3 consists of 17 residues. The germline CDR1 and CDR2 sequences are WNHNN and SYGVQD (reference sequence). Unmatched junction bases numbered 16, after V lost 6 bases and J lost 7 bases. The sequencing sample was made of peripheral blood. This clonotype was sampled from a man between 65 and 80 years old with active or convalescent COVID-19. This chain links TRBV10-1 with TRBJ2-2; the match to TRBD2 covers 8 bases. The CDR3 sequence is CASRRSGGLVMGGELFF. The CDR3 DNA reads TGCGCCAGCAGGCGGAGCGGGGGCCTCGTCATGGGCGGGGAGCTGTTTTTT.